These T cell receptor beta chains were read from a single sample in a study of tumor and adjacent non-tumor tissue in lung cancer. TCRdb reanalysed the multiplex PCR reads using MiXCR and keeps one entry per CDR3 protein. Seen here are around 200,000 distinct CDR3 sequences, 60% to 75% observed once, and the top ten hold approximately 25%. The specimen was lung tumor tissue. All receptors derive from a man in his sixties with non-small cell lung cancer. The CDR3 runs from the conserved cysteine through the conserved F or W. D genes are given only for firm matches. The listing skips clone size in some rows; elsewhere it reads once, few, many or a size class.

d_gene: TRBD2; abundance: -; v_gene: TRBV4-2; j_gene: TRBJ2-6; CDR3aa: CAGSQSGRAGGANVLTF; CDR3nt: TGTGCCGGCAGCCAATCCGGGAGGGCCGGTGGGGCCAACGTCCTGACTTTC
d_gene: TRBD2; abundance: few; v_gene: TRBV11-1; j_gene: TRBJ2-1; CDR3aa: CTSSLSRLAGGNNEQSF; CDR3nt: TGTACCAGCAGCTTATCTCGGCTAGCGGGAGGCAACAATGAGCAGTCGTTC
d_gene: TRBD2; abundance: -; v_gene: TRBV29-1; j_gene: TRBJ2-7; CDR3aa: CIVEGRTRWYEQYF; CDR3nt: TGCATCGTTGAAGGTAGGACTAGGTGGTACGAGCAGTACTTC
d_gene: TRBD1; abundance: -; v_gene: TRBV5-5; j_gene: TRBJ2-5; CDR3aa: CASTWESGTGKETQYF; CDR3nt: TGTGCCAGTACCTGGGAATCCGGGACAGGGAAAGAGACCCAGTACTTC
d_gene: -; abundance: -; v_gene: TRBV12-3/TRBV12-4; j_gene: TRBJ1-6; CDR3aa: CASSLSHGTVNSPLHF; CDR3nt: TGTGCCAGCAGTTTAAGTCACGGGACGGTTAATTCACCCCTTCACTTT
d_gene: -; abundance: -; v_gene: TRBV19; j_gene: TRBJ2-3; CDR3aa: CPSSIRAGSKDTQYF; CDR3nt: TGTCCCAGTAGTATACGGGCAGGGTCTAAGGATACGCAGTATTTT
d_gene: TRBD2; abundance: -; v_gene: TRBV20-1; j_gene: TRBJ2-7; CDR3aa: CSARRASGRTSYEQYF; CDR3nt: TGCAGTGCTAGGAGGGCTAGCGGGAGGACATCCTACGAGCAGTACTTC
d_gene: TRBD2; abundance: once; v_gene: TRBV11-3; j_gene: TRBJ2-1; CDR3aa: CASCLELGLVDNEQFF; CDR3nt: TGTGCCAGCTGCTTAGAGTTGGGACTAGTCGACAATGAGCAGTTCTTC
d_gene: -; abundance: few; v_gene: TRBV5-1; j_gene: TRBJ2-2; CDR3aa: CASSLSQVGELFF; CDR3nt: TGCGCCAGCAGCCTGAGTCAGGTCGGGGAGCTGTTTTTT
d_gene: TRBD2; abundance: many; v_gene: TRBV6-1; j_gene: TRBJ2-1; CDR3aa: CASSEVAGGPDEQFF; CDR3nt: TGTGCCAGCAGTGAAGTAGCGGGGGGGCCAGATGAGCAGTTCTTC